This T cell receptor beta chain was recovered during a study of blood T cell repertoires in COVID-19. This clone has just one count. Generated by immunoSEQ multiplex PCR, the TCRdb table keeps only in-frame clones and is missing some. The table records under 50,000 clones, approximately 83% of them present only once. Per the germline V gene, CDR1 is GTSNPN and CDR2 is SVGIG (reference sequence). V lost 0 bases to trimming and J lost 5 bases, with 8 bases between them. The CDR3 is 13 amino acids. Material for sequencing was peripheral blood. J is TRBJ1-5 and V is TRBV30; D is ambiguous. The sequence was collected from a man aged 70-80 years with acute or convalescent COVID-19. The CDR3 loop reads CAWSVLGDQPQHF. In DNA form, the CDR3 reads TGTGCCTGGAGTGTACTCGGGGATCAGCCCCAGCATTTT.